One T cell receptor (beta chain) is described in this entry. Its antigen is not identified. This entry comes from a study of radiotherapy plus CTLA-4 blockade in lung cancer. Study overall: Objective responses arose in around a sixth of patients, and 31% experienced disease control.

With 4 bases clipped from V and 5 bases from J, the junction kept 3 bases outside the gene matches. The CDR3 spans 13 residues. CDR1 and CDR2 from the germline V gene are SGHTA and FQGNSA. Overall study findings and caveats: According to reports, early shifts in blood T cell clones, alongside interferon-beta, forecast response most accurately. Following radiotherapy plus ipilimumab, tumor-derived TCR clones expanded in the blood.

Assay: immunoSEQ multiplex PCR; the TCRdb copy retains only in-frame clones and omits some. The sample holds some 100,000 clones, about four fifths seen once. Sequenced here: peripheral blood, sampled from a patient treated with radiotherapy plus ipilimumab. This receptor was identified in a human donor with non-small cell lung cancer that progressed on radiotherapy plus ipilimumab. The rearrangement joins TRBV7-2 to TRBJ2-5, with 8 bases identical to TRBD2. CDR3 coding DNA: TGTGCCAGCAGCTCCTCGGGGGGGGAGACCCAGTACTTC. This translates into CASSSSGGETQYF.